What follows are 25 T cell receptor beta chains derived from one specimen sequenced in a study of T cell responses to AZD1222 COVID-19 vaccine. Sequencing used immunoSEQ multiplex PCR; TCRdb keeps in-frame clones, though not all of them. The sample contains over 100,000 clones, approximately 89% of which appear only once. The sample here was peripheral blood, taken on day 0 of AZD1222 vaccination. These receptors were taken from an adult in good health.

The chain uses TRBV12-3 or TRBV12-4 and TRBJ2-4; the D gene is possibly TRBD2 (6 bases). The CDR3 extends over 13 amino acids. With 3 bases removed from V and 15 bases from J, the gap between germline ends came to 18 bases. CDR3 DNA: TGTGCCAGCAGTTTCAGGGACTCCTATAATTCGTACTTC. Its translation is CASSFRDSYNSYF.

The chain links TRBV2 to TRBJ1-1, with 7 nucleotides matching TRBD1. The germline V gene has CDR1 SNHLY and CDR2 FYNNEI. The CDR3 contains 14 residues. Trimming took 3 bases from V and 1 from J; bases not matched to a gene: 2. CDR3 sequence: CASSDEGANTEAFF. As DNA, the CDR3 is TGTGCCAGCAGTGACGAGGGGGCGAACACTGAAGCTTTCTTT.

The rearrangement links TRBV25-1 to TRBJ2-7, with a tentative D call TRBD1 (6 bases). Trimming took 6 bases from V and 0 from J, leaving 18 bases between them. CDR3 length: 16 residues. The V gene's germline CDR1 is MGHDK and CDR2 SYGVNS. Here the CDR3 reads CASSRPLTGISYEQYF. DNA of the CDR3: TGTGCCAGCAGCCGGCCTCTCACAGGGATCTCCTACGAGCAGTACTTC.

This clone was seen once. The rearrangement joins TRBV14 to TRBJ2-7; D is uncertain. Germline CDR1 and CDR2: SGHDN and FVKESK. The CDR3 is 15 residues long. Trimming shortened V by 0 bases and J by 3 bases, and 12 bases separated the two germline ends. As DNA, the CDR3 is TGTGCCAGCAGCCAAGATCATGTCAGAAACTACGAGCAGTACTTC. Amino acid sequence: CASSQDHVRNYEQYF.

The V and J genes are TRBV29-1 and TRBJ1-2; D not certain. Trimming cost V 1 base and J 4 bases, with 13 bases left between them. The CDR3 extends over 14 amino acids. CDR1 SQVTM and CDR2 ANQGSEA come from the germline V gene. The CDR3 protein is CSVEAMDALYGYTF. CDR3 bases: TGCAGCGTTGAAGCCATGGACGCGCTCTATGGCTACACCTTC.

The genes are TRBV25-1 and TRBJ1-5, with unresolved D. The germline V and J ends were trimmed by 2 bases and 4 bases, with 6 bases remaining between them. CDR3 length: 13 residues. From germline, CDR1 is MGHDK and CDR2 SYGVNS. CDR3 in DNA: TGTGCCAGCAGTGAAGCGGGTAATCAGCCCCAGCATTTT. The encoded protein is CASSEAGNQPQHF.

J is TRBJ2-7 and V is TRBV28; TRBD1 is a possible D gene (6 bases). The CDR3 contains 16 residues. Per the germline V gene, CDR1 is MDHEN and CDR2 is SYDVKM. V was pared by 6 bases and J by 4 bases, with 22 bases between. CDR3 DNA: TGTGCCAGCAGCCCCCTCGGGGCCGGGGACATTTACGAGCAGTACTTC. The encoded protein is CASSPLGAGDIYEQYF.

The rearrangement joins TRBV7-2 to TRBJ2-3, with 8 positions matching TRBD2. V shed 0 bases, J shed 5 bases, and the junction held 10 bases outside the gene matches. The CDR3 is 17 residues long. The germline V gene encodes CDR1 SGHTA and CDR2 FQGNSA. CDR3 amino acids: CASSLAGTGTRVDTQYF. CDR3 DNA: TGTGCCAGCAGCTTAGCGGGTACGGGGACTAGAGTAGATACGCAGTATTTT.

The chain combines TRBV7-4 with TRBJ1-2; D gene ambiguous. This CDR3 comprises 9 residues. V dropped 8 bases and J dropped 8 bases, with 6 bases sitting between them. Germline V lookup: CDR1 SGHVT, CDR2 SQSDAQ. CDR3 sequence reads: CASPVGYTF. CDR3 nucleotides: TGTGCCAGCCCGGTCGGCTACACCTTC.

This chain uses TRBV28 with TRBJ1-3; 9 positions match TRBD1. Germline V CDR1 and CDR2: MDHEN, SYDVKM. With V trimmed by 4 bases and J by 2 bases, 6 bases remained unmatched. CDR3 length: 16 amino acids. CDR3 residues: CASSSGQGLTGNTIYF. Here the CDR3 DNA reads TGTGCCAGCAGTTCGGGACAGGGTTTGACTGGAAACACCATATATTTT.

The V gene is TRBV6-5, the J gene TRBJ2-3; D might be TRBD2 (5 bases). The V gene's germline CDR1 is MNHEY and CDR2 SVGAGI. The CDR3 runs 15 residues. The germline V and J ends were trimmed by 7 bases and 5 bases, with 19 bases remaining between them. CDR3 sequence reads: CASILRYGVQDTQYF. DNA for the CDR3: TGTGCCAGCATCCTAAGGTACGGGGTTCAAGATACGCAGTATTTT.

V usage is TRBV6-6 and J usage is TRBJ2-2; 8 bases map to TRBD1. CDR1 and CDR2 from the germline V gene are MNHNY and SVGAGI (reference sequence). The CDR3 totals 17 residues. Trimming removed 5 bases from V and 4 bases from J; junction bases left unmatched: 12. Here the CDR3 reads CASSPFGQGASTGELFF. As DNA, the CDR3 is TGTGCCAGCAGTCCCTTTGGACAGGGTGCGAGCACCGGGGAGCTGTTTTTT.

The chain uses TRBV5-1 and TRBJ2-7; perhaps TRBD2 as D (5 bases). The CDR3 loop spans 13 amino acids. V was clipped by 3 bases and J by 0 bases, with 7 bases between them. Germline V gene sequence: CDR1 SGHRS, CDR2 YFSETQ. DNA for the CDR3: TGCGCCAGCAGCTCGGACTCCTCCTACGAGCAGTACTTC. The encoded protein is CASSSDSSYEQYF.

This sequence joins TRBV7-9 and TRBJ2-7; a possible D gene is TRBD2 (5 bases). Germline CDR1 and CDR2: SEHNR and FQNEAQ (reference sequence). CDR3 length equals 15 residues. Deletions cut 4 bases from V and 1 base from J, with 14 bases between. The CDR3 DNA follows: TGTGCCAGCAGCTCGTCCACCAGGAGGTCCTACGAGCAGTACTTC. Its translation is CASSSSTRRSYEQYF.

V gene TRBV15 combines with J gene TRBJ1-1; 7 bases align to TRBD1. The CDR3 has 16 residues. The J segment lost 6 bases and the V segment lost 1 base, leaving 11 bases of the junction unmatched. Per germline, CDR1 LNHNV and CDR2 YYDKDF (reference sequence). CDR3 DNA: TGTGCCACCAGCAGAGGGATAACAGGGGTTTGGTCTGAAGCTTTCTTT. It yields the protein CATSRGITGVWSEAFF.

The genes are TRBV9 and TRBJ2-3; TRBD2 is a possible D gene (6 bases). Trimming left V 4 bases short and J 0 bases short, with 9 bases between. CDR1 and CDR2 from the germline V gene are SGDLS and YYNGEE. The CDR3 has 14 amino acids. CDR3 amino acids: CASSMSGSTDTQYF. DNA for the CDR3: TGTGCCAGCAGCATGAGCGGGAGCACAGATACGCAGTATTTT.

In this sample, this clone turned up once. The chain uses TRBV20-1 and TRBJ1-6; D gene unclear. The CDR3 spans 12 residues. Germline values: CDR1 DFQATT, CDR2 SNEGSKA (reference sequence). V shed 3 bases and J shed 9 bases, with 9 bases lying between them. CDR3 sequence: CSASVGSSPLHF. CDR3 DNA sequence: TGCAGTGCTAGTGTGGGGAGTTCACCCCTCCACTTT.

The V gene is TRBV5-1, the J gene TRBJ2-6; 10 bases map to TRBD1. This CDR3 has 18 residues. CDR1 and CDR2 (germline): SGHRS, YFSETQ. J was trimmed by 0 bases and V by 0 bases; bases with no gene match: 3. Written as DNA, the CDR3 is TGCGCCAGCAGCTTGGTTGGGACAGGGGCCTCTGGGGCCAACGTCCTGACTTTC. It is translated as CASSLVGTGASGANVLTF.

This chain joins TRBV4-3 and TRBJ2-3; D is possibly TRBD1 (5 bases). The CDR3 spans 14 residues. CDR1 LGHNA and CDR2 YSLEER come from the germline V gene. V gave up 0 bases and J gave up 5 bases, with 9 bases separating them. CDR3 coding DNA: TGCGCCAGCAGCCAAGACAGGGCGAAAGATACGCAGTATTTT. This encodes CASSQDRAKDTQYF.

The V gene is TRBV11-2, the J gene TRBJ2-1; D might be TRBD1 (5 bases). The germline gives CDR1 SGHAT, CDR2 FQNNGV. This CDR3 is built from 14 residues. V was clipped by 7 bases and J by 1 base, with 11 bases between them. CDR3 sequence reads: CASNVGESYNEQFF. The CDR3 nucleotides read TGTGCCAGCAACGTAGGGGAATCCTACAATGAGCAGTTCTTC.

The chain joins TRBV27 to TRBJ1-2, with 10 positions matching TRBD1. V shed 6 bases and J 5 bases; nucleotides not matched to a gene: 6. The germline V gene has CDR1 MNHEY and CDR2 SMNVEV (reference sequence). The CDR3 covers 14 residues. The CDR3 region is CASRMTGGGYGYTF. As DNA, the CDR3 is TGTGCCAGCAGGATGACAGGGGGCGGTTATGGCTACACCTTC.

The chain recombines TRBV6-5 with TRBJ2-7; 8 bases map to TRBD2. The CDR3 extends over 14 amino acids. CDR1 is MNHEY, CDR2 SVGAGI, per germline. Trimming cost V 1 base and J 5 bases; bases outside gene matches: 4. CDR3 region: CASSYLGLDNEQYF. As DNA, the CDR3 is TGTGCCAGCAGTTACTTGGGACTAGACAACGAGCAGTACTTC.

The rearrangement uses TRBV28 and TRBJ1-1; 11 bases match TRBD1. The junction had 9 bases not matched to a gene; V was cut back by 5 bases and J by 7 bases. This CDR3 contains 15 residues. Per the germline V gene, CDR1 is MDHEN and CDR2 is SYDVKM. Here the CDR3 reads CASSIADRGRIEAFF. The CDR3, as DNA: TGTGCCAGCAGTATAGCGGACAGGGGGCGGATTGAAGCTTTCTTT.

For the CDR3, the DNA is TGTGCCAGTAGTAGGACAGAGGCCTACGAGCAGTACTTC. Protein sequence: CASSRTEAYEQYF. The chain has TRBV19 and TRBJ2-7; D might be TRBD1 (6 bases). This CDR3 spans 13 amino acids. Germline loops: CDR1 LNHDA, CDR2 SQIVND (reference sequence). Deletions cut 4 bases from V and 2 bases from J, with 9 bases between.

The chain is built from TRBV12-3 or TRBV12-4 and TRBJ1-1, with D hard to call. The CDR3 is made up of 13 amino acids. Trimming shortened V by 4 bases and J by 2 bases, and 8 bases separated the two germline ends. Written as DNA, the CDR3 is TGTGCCAGCAGTTACGGACTTAACACTGAAGCTTTCTTT. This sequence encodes CASSYGLNTEAFF.